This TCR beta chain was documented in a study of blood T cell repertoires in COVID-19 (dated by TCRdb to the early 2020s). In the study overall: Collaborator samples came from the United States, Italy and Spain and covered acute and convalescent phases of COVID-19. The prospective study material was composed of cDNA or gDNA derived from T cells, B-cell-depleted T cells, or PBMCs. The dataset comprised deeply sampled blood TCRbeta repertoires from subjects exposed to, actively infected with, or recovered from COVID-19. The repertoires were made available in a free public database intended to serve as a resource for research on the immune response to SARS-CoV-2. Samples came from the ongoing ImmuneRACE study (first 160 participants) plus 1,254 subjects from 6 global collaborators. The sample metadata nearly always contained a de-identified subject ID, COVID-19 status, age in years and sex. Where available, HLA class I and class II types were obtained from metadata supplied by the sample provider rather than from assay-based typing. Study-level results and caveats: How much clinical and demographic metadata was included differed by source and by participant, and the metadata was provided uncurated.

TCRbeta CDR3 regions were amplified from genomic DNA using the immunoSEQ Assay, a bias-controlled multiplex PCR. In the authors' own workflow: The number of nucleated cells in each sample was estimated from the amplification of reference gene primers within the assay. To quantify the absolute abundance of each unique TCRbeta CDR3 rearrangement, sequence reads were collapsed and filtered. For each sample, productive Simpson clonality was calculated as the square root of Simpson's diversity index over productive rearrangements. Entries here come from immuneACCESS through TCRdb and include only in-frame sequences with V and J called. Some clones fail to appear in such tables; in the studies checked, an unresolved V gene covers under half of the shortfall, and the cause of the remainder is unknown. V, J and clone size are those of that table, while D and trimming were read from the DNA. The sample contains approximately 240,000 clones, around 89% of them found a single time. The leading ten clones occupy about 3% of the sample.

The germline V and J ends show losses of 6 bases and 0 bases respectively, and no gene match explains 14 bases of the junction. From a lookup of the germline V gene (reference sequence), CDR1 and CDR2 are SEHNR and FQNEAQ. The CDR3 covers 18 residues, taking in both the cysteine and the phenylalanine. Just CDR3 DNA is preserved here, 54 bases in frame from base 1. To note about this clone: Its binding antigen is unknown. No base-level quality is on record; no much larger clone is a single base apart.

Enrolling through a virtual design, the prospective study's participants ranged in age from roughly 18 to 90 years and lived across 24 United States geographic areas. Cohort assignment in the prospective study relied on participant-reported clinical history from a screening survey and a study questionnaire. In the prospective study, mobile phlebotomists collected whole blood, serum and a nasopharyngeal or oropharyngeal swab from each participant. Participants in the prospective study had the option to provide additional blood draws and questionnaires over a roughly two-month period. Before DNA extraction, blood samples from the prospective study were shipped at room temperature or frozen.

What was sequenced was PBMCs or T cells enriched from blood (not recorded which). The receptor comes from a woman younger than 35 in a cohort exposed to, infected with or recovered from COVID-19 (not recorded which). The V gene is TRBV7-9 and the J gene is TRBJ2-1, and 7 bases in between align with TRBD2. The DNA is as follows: TGTGCCAGCAGTAATGGACTAGAGAGGGGAATCTCCTACAATGAGCAGTTCTTC. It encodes CASSNGLERGISYNEQFF.